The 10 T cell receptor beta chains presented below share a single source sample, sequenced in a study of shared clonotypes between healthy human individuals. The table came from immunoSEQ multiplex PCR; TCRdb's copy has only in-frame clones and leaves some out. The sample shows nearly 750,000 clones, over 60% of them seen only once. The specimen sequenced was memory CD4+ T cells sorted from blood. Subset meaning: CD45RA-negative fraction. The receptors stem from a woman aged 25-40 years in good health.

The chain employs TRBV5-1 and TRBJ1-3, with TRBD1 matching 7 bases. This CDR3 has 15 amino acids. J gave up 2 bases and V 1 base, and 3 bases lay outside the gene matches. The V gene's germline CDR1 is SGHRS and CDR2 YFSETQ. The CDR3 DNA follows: TGCGCCAGCAGCTTGACCGGACAGGCTGGAAACACCATATATTTT. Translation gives CASSLTGQAGNTIYF.

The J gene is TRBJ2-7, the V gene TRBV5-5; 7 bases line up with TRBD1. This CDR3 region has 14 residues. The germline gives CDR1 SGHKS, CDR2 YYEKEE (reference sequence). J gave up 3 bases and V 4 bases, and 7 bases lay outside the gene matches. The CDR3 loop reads CASSQYRGFYEQYF. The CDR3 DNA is TGTGCCAGCAGCCAGTACAGGGGTTTCTACGAGCAGTACTTC.

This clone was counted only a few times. The DNA for the CDR3 is TGCAGCGCTAGCGCCGGGACAGGGTACTCTGGGGCCAACGTCCTGACTTTC. The encoded protein is CSASAGTGYSGANVLTF. The rearrangement joins TRBV29-1 to TRBJ2-6, with 9 nucleotides matching TRBD1. CDR1 is SQVTM, CDR2 ANQGSEA, per germline. V lost 7 bases, J lost 0 bases, and 10 bases stayed unmatched. There are 17 residues in the CDR3.

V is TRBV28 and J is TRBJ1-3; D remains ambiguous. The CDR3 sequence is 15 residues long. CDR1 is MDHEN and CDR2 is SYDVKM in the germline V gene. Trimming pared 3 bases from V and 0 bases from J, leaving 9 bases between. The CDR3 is CASSLGPFSGNTIYF. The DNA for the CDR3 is TGTGCCAGCAGTTTGGGCCCTTTCTCTGGAAACACCATATATTTT.

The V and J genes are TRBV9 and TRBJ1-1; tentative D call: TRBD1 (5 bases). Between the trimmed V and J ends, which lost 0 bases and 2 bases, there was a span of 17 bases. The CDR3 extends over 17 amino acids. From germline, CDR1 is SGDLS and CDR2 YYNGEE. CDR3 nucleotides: TGTGCCAGCAGCGTAGGTAAGGGGCCAAACAAAAACACTGAAGCTTTCTTT. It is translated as CASSVGKGPNKNTEAFF.

CDR3 nucleotide sequence: TGTGCCAGCAGCTTAGGGGCAGGCCGCCGTAGTGGCTACACCTTC. Protein sequence: CASSLGAGRRSGYTF. The chain has TRBV7-2 and TRBJ1-2; no firm D call. CDR3 size: 15 residues. In germline, CDR1 is SGHTA, CDR2 FQGNSA. V was shortened by 1 base and J by 7 bases, with 16 bases between the two germline ends.

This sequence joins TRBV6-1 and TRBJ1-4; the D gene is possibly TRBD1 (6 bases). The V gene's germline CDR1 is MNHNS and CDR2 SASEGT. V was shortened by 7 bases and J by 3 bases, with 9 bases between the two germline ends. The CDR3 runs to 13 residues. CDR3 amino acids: CASTGGPNEKLFF. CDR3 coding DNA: TGTGCCAGCACGGGGGGGCCTAATGAAAAACTGTTTTTT.

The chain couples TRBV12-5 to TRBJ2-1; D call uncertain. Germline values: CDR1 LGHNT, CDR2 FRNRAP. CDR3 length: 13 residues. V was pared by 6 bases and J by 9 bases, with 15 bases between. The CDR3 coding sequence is TGTGCTAGTGGCTCAGCCTTGTGGTCTGAGCAGTTCTTC. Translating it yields CASGSALWSEQFF.

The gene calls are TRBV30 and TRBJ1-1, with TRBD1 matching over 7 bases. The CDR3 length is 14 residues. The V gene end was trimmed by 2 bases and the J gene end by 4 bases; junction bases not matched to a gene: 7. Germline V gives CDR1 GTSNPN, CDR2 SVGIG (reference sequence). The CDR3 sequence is CAWSRDRVGTEAFF. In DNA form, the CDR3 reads TGTGCCTGGAGTCGTGACAGGGTGGGCACTGAAGCTTTCTTT.

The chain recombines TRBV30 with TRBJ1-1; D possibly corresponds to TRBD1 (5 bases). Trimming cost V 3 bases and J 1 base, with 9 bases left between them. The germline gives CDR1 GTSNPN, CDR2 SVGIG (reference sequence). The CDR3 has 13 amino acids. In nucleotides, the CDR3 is TGTGCCTGGAGGAGGAGGGGGAACACTGAAGCTTTCTTT. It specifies CAWRRRGNTEAFF. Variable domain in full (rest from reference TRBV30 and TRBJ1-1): SQTIHQWPATLVQPVGSPLSLECTVEGTSNPNLYWYRQAAGRGLQLLFYSVGIGQISSEVPQNLSASRPQDRQFILSSKKLLLSDSGFYLCAWRRRGNTEAFFGQGTRLTVV.